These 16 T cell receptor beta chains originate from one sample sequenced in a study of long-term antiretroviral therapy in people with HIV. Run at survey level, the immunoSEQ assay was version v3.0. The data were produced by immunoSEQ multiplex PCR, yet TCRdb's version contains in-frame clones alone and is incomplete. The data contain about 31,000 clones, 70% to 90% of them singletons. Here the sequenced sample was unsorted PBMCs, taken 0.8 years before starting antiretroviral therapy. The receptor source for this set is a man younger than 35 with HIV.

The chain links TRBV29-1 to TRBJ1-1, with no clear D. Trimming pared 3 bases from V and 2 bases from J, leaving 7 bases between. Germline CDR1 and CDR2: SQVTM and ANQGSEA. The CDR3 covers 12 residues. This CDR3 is CSVEGPNTEAFF. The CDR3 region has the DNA TGCAGCGTTGAGGGCCCCAACACTGAAGCTTTCTTT. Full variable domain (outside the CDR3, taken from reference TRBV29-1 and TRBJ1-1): SAVISQKPSRDICQRGTSLTIQCQVDSQVTMMFWYRQQPGQSLTLIATANQGSEATYESGFVIDKFPISRPNLTFSTLTVSNMSPEDSSIYLCSVEGPNTEAFFGQGTRLTVV.

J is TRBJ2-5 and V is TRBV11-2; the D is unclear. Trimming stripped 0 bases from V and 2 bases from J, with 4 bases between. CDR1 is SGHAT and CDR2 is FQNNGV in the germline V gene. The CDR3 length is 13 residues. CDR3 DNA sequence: TGTGCCAGCAGCTTAGATACTCAAGAGACCCAGTACTTC. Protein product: CASSLDTQETQYF.

CDR3 nucleotide sequence: TGTGCCAGTAGTATCGCAGAGAACTATGGCTACACCTTC. This codes for CASSIAENYGYTF. The V call is TRBV19, the J call TRBJ1-2; D uncertain. CDR1 is LNHDA and CDR2 is SQIVND in the germline V gene (reference sequence). The V end was cut by 3 bases, the J end by 2 bases, with 7 bases between. The CDR3 spans 13 residues.

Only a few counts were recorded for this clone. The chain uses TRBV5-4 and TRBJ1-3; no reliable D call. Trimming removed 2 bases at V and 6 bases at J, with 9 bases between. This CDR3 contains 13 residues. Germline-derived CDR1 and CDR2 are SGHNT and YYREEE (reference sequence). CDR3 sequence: CASSLSSANTIYF. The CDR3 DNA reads TGTGCCAGCAGCTTATCTTCCGCAAACACCATATATTTT.

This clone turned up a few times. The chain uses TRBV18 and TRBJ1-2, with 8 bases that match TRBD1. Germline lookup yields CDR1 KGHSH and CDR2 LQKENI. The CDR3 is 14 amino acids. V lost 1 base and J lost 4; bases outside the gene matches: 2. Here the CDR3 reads CASSPQDRGYGYTF. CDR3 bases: TGTGCCAGCTCACCACAAGACAGGGGCTATGGCTACACCTTC.

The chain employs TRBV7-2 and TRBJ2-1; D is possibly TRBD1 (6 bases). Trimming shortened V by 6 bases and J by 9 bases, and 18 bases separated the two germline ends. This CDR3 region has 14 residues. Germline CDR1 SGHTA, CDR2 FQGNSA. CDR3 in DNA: TGTGCCAGCAGGCACCGGTTACAGGGATCTGAGCAGTTCTTC. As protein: CASRHRLQGSEQFF. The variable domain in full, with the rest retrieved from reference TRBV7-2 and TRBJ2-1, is GAGVSQSPSNKVTEKGKDVELRCDPISGHTALYWYRQSLGQGLEFLIYFQGNSAPDKSGLPSDRFSAERTGGSVSTLTIQRTQQEDSAVYLCASRHRLQGSEQFFGPGTRLTVL.

CDR3 in amino acids: CASSLGHIENTEAFF. CDR3 DNA: TGTGCCAGCAGCTTGGGCCACATTGAGAACACTGAAGCTTTCTTT. This chain uses TRBV7-9 with TRBJ1-1, with no clear D. V lost 3 bases and J lost 1, with 12 bases in between. Per germline, CDR1 SEHNR and CDR2 FQNEAQ (reference sequence). The CDR3 is 15 residues long. The full variable domain, its missing parts supplied by reference TRBV7-9 and TRBJ1-1, is DTGVSQNPRHKITKRGQNVTFRCDPISEHNRLYWYRQTLGQGPEFLTYFQNEAQLEKSRLLSDRFSAERPKGSFSTLEIQRTEQGDSAMYLCASSLGHIENTEAFFGQGTRLTVV.

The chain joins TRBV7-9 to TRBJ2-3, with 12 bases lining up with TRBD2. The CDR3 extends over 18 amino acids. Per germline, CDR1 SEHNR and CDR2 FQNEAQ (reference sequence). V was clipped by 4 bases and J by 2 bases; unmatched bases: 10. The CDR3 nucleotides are TGTGCCAGCAGCTCCGGGCTAGCGGGGGGGGGCTTCACAGATACGCAGTATTTT. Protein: CASSSGLAGGGFTDTQYF.

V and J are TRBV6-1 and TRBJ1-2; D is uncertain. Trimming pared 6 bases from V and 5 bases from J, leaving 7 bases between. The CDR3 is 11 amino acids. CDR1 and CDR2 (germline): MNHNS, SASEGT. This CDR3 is CASRLQYGYTF. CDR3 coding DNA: TGTGCCAGCAGGCTACAGTATGGCTACACCTTC.

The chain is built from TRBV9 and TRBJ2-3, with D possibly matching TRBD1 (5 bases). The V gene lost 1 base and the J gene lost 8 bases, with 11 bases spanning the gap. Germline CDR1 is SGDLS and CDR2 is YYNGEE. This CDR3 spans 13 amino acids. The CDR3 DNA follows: TGTGCCAGCAGCGTAACTGATGGGGCTACGCAGTATTTT. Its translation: CASSVTDGATQYF. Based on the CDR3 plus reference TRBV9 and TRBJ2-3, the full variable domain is DSGVTQTPKHLITATGQRVTLRCSPRSGDLSVYWYQQSLDQGLQFLIQYYNGEERAKGNILERFSAQQFPDLHSELNLSSLELGDSALYFCASSVTDGATQYFGPGTRLTVL.

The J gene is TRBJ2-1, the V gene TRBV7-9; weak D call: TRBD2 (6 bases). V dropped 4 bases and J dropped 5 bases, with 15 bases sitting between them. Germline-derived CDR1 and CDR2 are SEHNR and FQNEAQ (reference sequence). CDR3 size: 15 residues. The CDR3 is CASSWPPGVDNEQFF. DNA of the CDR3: TGTGCCAGCAGCTGGCCACCGGGAGTAGACAATGAGCAGTTCTTC.

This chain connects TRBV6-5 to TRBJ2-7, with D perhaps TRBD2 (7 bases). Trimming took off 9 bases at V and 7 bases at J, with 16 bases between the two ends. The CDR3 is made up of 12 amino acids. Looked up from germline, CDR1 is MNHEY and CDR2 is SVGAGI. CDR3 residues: CASGEGGAEQYF. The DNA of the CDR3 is TGTGCCAGTGGGGAGGGGGGGGCGGAGCAGTACTTC.

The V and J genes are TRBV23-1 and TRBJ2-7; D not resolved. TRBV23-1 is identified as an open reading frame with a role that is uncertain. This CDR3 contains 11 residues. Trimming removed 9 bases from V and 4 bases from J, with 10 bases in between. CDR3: CARVQIYEQYF. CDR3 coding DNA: TGCGCCAGGGTGCAAATATACGAGCAGTACTTC.

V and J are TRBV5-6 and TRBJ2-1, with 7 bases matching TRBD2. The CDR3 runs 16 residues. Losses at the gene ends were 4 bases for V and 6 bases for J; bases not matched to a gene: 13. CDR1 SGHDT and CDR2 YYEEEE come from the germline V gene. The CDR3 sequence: CASSPLGERGVNEQFF. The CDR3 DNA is TGTGCCAGCAGCCCCTTGGGGGAGCGGGGAGTCAATGAGCAGTTCTTC.

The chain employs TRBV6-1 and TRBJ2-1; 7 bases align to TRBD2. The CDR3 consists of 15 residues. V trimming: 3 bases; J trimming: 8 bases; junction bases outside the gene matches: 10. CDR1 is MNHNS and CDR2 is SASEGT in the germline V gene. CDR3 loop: CASSDPGLVRYEQFF. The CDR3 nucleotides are TGTGCCAGCAGTGACCCTGGACTAGTTCGGTATGAGCAGTTCTTC.

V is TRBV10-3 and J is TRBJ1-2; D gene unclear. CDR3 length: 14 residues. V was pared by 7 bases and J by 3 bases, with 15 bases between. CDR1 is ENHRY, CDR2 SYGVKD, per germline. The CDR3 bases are TGTGCCATCACCGAGGCAGGCGGACACTATGGCTACACCTTC. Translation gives CAITEAGGHYGYTF.